The clone carrying this T cell receptor (beta chain) has only a few counts. Irradiated, violet-dye-labeled stimulators (around 200,000) were plated alongside around 200,000 CFSE-labeled responders. Using immunoSEQ multiplex PCR, the repertoire was profiled, and TCRdb retains in-frame clones only, with some absent. This sample has about 3,800 clones, with roughly two fifths found just once. The entry originates in a study of graft-versus-host responses after intestinal transplantation. For the study at large: For approximately 3 years after anti-thymocyte globulin induction, all recipients took tacrolimus and steroids.

The germline V and J ends were trimmed by 10 bases and 9 bases, with 15 bases remaining between them. CDR1 MNHEY and CDR2 SMNVEV come from the germline V gene (reference sequence). The length of the CDR3 is 11 residues. The receptor's source is a human patient who was an organ donor for intestinal transplantation. The sequences come from alloreactive CD8+ T cells from a mixed lymphocyte reaction culture, collected before transplantation. Subset defined: CFSE-low proliferating T cells sorted from roughly six-day pre-transplant mixed lymphocyte reaction (GvH or HvG direction). The V gene is TRBV27, the J gene TRBJ2-5, with D maybe TRBD1 (5 bases). As DNA, the CDR3 is TGTGCCACACGGACGGAACAGGCCCAGTACTTC. Its translation: CATRTEQAQYF.